These 21 T cell receptor beta chains were sequenced from one sample in a study of cytomegalovirus exposure and HLA in healthy donors. The primer mix had 60 Vbeta and 13 Jbeta primers. This table comes from immunoSEQ multiplex PCR, and its TCRdb copy is limited to in-frame clones, with some not included. The sample lists 95,000 to 100,000 clones, 76% occurring once. Sample: PBMCs. The origin of the receptors is a man in his forties or fifties in good health and CMV-seronegative.

The genes are TRBV28 and TRBJ2-7; 7 positions agree with TRBD1. The CDR3 extends over 15 amino acids. Losses at the gene ends were 4 bases for V and 2 bases for J; bases not matched to a gene: 8. The germline V gene encodes CDR1 MDHEN and CDR2 SYDVKM. CDR3 bases: TGTGCCAGCAGTTCACCCAGGGGGTCGGCCTACGAGCAGTACGTC. It specifies CASSSPRGSAYEQYV.

The V gene is TRBV18, the J gene TRBJ2-3, with TRBD1 identical over 8 bases. Germline V CDR1 and CDR2: KGHSH, LQKENI. The CDR3 extends over 16 amino acids. The J segment lost 0 bases and the V segment lost 6 bases, leaving 8 bases of the junction unmatched. CDR3 in DNA: TGTGCCAGCTCCCCAAGGACAGGGACAAGCACAGATACGCAGTATTTT. Protein product: CASSPRTGTSTDTQYF.

A remark on this clone: Other DNA sequences in this sample translate to the same CDR3. The rearrangement uses TRBV30 and TRBJ1-5; weak D call: TRBD1 (6 bases). CDR1 and CDR2 (germline): GTSNPN, SVGIG (reference sequence). The CDR3 length is 13 residues. V lost 1 base, J lost 2 bases, and 6 bases lay in between. The CDR3 DNA reads as TGTGCCTGGAGTGGACAGGGCAATCAGCCCCAGCATTTT. The encoded protein is CAWSGQGNQPQHF.

This clone was recorded a few times. The gene calls are TRBV7-2 and TRBJ2-3, with 10 bases matching TRBD2. This CDR3 is built from 15 residues. V shed 4 bases and J 7 bases; nucleotides not matched to a gene: 8. In germline, CDR1 is SGHTA, CDR2 FQGNSA. The CDR3 loop reads CASSSISGGANTQYF. The CDR3 DNA follows: TGTGCCAGCAGCTCCATCAGCGGGGGGGCAAATACGCAGTATTTT. The full variable domain, with the rest looked up from reference TRBV7-2 and TRBJ2-3, is GAGVSQSPSNKVTEKGKDVELRCDPISGHTALYWYRQSLGQGLEFLIYFQGNSAPDKSGLPSDRFSAERTGGSVSTLTIQRTQQEDSAVYLCASSSISGGANTQYFGPGTRLTVL.

The chain combines TRBV19 with TRBJ1-1; D is perhaps TRBD1 (6 bases). V was shortened by 4 bases and J by 11 bases, with 17 bases between the two germline ends. This CDR3 contains 13 residues. From germline, CDR1 is LNHDA and CDR2 SQIVND (reference sequence). DNA for the CDR3: TGTGCCAGTAGTACTCGGGACACAGGAGCGGCTTTCTTT. Translated, it gives CASSTRDTGAAFF.

The chain is built from TRBV6-1 and TRBJ1-4; TRBD1 matches 9 bases. The V and J ends lost 5 bases and 8 bases, in that order; junction bases with no gene match: 9. Germline assignment: CDR1 MNHNS and CDR2 SASEGT. This CDR3 region has 15 residues. This chain's CDR3 is CASSLGTGIIEKLFF. Written as DNA, the CDR3 is TGTGCCAGCAGTTTGGGGACAGGGATCATCGAAAAACTGTTTTTT.

V is TRBV4-3 and J is TRBJ2-6; D possibly corresponds to TRBD1 (6 bases). Germline CDR1 reads LGHNA; CDR2 reads YSLEER. Trimming shortened V by 4 bases and J by 4 bases, and 14 bases separated the two germline ends. This CDR3 comprises 16 residues. The CDR3 nucleotides are TGCGCCAGCAGCCTCGATACAGGGTCCGGGGCCAACGTCCTGACTTTC. Translating gives CASSLDTGSGANVLTF.

The rearrangement uses TRBV9 and TRBJ2-5; TRBD2 agrees at 10 bases. V shed 2 bases and J 3 bases; nucleotides not matched to a gene: 4. Germline V gene data show CDR1 as SGDLS and CDR2 as YYNGEE. The CDR3 extends over 15 amino acids. The CDR3 is CASSVTSGAKETQYF. Here the CDR3 DNA reads TGTGCCAGCAGCGTCACTAGCGGGGCTAAAGAGACCCAGTACTTC.

With regard to this clone: The sample carries other DNA sequences with the same CDR3. The V gene is TRBV7-9, the J gene TRBJ1-5; TRBD1 matches at 9 bases. The V segment lost 1 base and the J segment 2 bases; nucleotides outside the gene matches: 0. CDR1 and CDR2 from the germline V gene are SEHNR and FQNEAQ (reference sequence). The CDR3 covers 15 residues. CDR3 residues: CASSLGTGGNQPQHF. The DNA for the CDR3 is TGTGCCAGCAGCTTAGGGACAGGGGGCAATCAGCCCCAGCATTTT.

This sequence joins TRBV7-9 and TRBJ1-1; D unclear. Trimming removed 2 bases from V and 11 bases from J, with 21 bases in between. Germline CDR1 reads SEHNR; CDR2 reads FQNEAQ (reference sequence). The CDR3 is 15 amino acids. CDR3 coding DNA: TGTGCCAGCAGCTTAAGGAGGTCCGACCCCTGGAGGGCTTTCTTT. Translation: CASSLRRSDPWRAFF.

The V call is TRBV6-1, the J call TRBJ2-5; TRBD2 agrees at 10 bases. This CDR3 region has 14 residues. V lost 10 bases and J lost 5; bases outside the gene matches: 10. Germline CDR1 is MNHNS and CDR2 is SASEGT. CDR3 DNA sequence: TGTGCCACCTCAAGCGGGGGGGCCGGGGAGACCCAGTACTTC. Its protein is CATSSGGAGETQYF.

The rearrangement uses TRBV14 and TRBJ1-2, with 10 bases lining up with TRBD1. The CDR3 has 13 residues. Germline-derived CDR1 and CDR2 are SGHDN and FVKESK. V was clipped by 3 bases and J by 5 bases; unmatched bases: 0. The CDR3 spells CASSQGQGYGYTF. The CDR3 bases are TGTGCCAGCAGCCAGGGACAGGGGTATGGCTACACCTTC.

J is TRBJ1-4 and V is TRBV2; no firm D call. CDR1 and CDR2 (germline): SNHLY, FYNNEI. The CDR3 is 14 amino acids. Trimming removed 3 bases from V and 7 bases from J, with 12 bases in between. The CDR3 loop reads CASSDRDAGEKLFF. DNA for the CDR3: TGTGCCAGCAGTGACCGGGATGCTGGTGAAAAACTGTTTTTT.

This clone has a handful of counts. V gene TRBV2 combines with J gene TRBJ1-5; 8 nucleotides agree with TRBD1. V shed 7 bases and J 2 bases; nucleotides not matched to a gene: 7. CDR1 is SNHLY and CDR2 is FYNNEI in the germline V gene. The CDR3 is made up of 15 amino acids. The DNA of the CDR3 is TGTGCCAGCACTGACCTGACAGGGGGCAATCAGCCCCAGCATTTT. This translates into CASTDLTGGNQPQHF.

The chain couples TRBV21-1 to TRBJ2-5; the table calls TRBD2, which could not be checked here. TRBV21-1 is recorded as a pseudogene. The length of the CDR3 is 14 residues. The CDR3 nucleotides read TGTGCCAGCAGCAGCGGGGGGGCCACAGAGACCCAGTACTTC. Translated: CASSSGGATETQYF.

The genes are TRBV7-6 and TRBJ1-3, with D unresolved. Germline CDR1 reads SGHVS; CDR2 reads FNYEAQ. Trimming removed 5 bases at V and 0 bases at J, with 8 bases between. The CDR3 covers 14 residues. DNA for the CDR3: TGTGCCAGCAGCCCGTCCCTCTCTGGAAACACCATATATTTT. Translation: CASSPSLSGNTIYF.

On this clone: The junction departs from the called germline gene at one end, perhaps through a read error. Different DNA sequences within this sample yield the same CDR3. The rearrangement uses TRBV7-9 and TRBJ1-3; 12 nucleotides agree with TRBD1. There are 17 residues in the CDR3. Germline V gene sequence: CDR1 SEHNR, CDR2 FQNEAQ (reference sequence). In DNA, the CDR3 is TGTGCTAGCAGCCCCGGGACAGGGGGCCTTGCAAGAAACACCATATATTTT. Amino acids: CASSPGTGGLARNTIYF.

J is TRBJ1-3 and V is TRBV10-3; 7 bases are shared with TRBD1. The CDR3 extends over 14 amino acids. The germline gives CDR1 ENHRY, CDR2 SYGVKD. The V segment lost 3 bases and the J segment 3 bases; nucleotides outside the gene matches: 2. CDR3 region: CAISETGVGNTIYF. In DNA, the CDR3 is TGTGCCATCAGTGAAACAGGGGTTGGAAACACCATATATTTT.

This chain joins TRBV2 and TRBJ1-1, with D unclear. CDR1 and CDR2 from the germline V gene are SNHLY and FYNNEI. The CDR3 loop spans 13 amino acids. Trimming shortened V by 4 bases and J by 2 bases, and 8 bases separated the two germline ends. This chain's CDR3 is CASSVRSNTEAFF. Written as DNA, the CDR3 is TGTGCCAGCAGTGTACGGAGCAACACTGAAGCTTTCTTT. Complete variable domain (other parts from reference TRBV2 and TRBJ1-1): EPEVTQTPSHQVTQMGQEVILRCVPISNHLYFYWYRQILGQKVEFLVSFYNNEISEKSEIFDDQFSVERPDGSNFTLKIRSTKLEDSAMYFCASSVRSNTEAFFGQGTRLTVV.

The chain is built from TRBV7-2 and TRBJ1-1, with D uncertain. V lost 2 bases to trimming and J lost 0 bases, with 4 bases between them. Per the germline V gene, CDR1 is SGHTA and CDR2 is FQGNSA. This CDR3 comprises 13 residues. In DNA form, the CDR3 reads TGTGCCAGCAGCTTACAGATGAACACTGAAGCTTTCTTT. Protein product: CASSLQMNTEAFF.

This sequence joins TRBV5-6 and TRBJ2-7; 8 bases align to TRBD2. V was pared by 2 bases and J by 2 bases, with 9 bases of the junction left unmatched. Germline CDR1 SGHDT, CDR2 YYEEEE. This CDR3 is 16 amino acids long. Written as DNA, the CDR3 is TGTGCCAGCAGCTTCCTCCAAGCGGGGGTCACCTACGAGCAGTACTTC. Its translation: CASSFLQAGVTYEQYF.